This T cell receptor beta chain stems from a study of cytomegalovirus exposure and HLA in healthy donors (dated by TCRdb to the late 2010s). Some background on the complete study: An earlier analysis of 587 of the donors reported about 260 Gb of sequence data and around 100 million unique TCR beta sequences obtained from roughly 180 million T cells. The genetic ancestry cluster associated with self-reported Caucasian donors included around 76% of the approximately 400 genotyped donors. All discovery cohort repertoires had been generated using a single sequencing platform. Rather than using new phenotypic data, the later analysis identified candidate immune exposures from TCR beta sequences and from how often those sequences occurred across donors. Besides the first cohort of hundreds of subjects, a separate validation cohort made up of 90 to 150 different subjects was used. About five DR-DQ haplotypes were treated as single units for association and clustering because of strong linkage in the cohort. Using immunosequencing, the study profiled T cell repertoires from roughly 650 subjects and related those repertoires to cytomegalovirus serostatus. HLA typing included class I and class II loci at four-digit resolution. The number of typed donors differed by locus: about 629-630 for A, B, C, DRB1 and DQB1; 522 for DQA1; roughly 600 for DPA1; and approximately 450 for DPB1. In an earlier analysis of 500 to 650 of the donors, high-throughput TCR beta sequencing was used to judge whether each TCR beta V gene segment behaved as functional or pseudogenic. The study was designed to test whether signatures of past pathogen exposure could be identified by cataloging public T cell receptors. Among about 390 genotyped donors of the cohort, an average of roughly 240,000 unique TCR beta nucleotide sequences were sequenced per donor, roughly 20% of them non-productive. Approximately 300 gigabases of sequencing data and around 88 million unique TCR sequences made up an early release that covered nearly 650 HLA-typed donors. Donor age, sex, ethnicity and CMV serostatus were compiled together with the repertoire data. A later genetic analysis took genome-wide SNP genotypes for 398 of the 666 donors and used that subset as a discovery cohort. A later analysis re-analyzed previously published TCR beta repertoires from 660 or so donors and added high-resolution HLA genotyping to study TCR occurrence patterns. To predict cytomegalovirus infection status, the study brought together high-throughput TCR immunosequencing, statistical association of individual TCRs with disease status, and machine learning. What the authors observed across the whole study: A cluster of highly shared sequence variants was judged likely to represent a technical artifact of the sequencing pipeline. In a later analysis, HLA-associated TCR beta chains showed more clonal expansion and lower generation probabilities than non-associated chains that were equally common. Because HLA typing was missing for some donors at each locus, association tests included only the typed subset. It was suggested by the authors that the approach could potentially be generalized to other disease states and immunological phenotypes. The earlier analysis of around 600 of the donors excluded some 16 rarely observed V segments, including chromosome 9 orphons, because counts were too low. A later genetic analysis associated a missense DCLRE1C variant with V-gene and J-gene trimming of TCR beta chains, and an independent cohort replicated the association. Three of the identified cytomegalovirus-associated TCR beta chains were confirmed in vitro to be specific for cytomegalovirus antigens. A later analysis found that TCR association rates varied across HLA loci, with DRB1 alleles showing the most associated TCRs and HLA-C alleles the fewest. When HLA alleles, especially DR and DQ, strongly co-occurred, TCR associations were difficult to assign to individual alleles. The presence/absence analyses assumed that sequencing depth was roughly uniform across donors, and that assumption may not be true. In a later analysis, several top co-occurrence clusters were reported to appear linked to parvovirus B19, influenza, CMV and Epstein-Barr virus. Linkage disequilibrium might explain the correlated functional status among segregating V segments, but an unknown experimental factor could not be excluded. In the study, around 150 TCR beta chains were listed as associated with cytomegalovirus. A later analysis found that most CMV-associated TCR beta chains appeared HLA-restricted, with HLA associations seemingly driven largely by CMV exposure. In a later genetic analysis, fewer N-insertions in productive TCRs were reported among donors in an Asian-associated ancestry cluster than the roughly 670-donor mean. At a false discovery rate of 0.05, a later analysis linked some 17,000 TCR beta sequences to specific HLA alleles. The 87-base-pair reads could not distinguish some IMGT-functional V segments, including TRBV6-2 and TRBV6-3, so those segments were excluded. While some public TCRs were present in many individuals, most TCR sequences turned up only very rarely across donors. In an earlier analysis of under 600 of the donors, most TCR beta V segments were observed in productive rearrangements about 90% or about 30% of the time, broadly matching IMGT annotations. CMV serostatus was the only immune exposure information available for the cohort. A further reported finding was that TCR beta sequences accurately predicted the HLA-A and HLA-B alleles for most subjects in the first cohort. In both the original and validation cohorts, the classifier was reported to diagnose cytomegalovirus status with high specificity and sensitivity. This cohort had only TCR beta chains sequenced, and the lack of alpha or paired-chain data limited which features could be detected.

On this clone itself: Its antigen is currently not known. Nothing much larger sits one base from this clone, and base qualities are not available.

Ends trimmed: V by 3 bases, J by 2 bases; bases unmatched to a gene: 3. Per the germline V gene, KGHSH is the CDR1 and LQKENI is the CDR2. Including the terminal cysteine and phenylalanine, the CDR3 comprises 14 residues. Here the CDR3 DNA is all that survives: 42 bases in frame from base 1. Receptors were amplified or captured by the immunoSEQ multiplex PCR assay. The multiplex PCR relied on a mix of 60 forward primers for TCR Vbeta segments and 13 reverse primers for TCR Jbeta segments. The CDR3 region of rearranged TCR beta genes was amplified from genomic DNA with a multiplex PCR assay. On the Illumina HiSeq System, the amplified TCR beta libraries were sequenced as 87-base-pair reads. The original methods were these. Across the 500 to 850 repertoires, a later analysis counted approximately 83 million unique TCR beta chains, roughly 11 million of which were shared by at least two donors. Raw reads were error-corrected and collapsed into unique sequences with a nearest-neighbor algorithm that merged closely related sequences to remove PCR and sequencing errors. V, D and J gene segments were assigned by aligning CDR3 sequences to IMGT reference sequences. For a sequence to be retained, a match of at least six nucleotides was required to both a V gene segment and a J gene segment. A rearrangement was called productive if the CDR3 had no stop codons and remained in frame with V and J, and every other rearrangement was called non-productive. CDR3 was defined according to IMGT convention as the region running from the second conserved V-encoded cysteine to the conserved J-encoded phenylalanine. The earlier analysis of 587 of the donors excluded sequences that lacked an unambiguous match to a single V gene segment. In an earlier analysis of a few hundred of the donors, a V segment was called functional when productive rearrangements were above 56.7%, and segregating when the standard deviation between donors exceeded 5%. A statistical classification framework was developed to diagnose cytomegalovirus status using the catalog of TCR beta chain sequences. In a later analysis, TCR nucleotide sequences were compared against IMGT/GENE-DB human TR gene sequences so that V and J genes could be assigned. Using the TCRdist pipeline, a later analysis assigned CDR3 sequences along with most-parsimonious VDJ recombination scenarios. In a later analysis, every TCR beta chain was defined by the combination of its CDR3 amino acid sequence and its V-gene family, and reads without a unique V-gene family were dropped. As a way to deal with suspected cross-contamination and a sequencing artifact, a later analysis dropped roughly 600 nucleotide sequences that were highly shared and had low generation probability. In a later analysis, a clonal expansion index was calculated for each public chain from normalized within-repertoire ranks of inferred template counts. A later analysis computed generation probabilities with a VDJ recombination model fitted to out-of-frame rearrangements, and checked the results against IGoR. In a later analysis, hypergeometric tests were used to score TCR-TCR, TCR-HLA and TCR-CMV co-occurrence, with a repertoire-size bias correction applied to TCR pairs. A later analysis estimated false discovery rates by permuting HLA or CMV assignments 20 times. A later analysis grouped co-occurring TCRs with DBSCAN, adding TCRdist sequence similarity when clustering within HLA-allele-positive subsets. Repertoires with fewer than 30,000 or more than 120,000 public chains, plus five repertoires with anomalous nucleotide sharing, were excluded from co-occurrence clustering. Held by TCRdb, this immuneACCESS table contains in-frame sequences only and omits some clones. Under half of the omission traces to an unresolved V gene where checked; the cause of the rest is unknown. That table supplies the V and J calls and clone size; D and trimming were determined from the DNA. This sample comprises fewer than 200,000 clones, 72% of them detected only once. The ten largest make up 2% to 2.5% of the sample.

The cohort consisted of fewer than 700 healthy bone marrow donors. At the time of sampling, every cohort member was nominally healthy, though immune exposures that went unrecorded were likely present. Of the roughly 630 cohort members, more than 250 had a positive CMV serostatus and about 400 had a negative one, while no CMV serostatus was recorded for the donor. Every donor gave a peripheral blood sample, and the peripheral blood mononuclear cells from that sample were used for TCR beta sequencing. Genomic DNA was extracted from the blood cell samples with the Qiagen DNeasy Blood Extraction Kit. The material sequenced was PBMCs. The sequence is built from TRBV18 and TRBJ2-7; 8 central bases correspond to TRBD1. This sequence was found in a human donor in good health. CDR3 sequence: CASSPRTGPYEQYF. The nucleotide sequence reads TGTGCCAGCTCACCCCGGACAGGGCCCTACGAGCAGTACTTC.